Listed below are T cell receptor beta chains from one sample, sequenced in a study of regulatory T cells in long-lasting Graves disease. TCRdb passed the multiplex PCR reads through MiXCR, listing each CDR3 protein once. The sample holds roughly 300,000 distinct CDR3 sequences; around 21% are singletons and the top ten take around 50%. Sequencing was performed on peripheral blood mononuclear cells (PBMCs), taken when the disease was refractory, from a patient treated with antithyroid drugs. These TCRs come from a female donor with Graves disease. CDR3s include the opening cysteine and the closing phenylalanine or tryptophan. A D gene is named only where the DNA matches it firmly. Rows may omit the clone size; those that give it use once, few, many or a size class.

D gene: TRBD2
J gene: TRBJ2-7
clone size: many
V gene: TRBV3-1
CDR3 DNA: TGTGCCAGCAGGAAAGGACTAGCGGGCTACGAGCAGTACTTC
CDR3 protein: CASRKGLAGYEQYF

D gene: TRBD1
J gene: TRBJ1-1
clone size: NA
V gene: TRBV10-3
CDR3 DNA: TGTGCCATCAGAGACCTCACCGGGACAGGTGGGGCTTTCTTT
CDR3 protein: CAIRDLTGTGGAFF

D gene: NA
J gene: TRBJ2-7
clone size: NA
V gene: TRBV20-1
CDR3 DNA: TGCAGTGCTAAGACAGGAGCAAGCTCCTACGAGCAGTACTTC
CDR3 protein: CSAKTGASSYEQYF

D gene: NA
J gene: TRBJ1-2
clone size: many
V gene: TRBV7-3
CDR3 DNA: TGTGCCAGCAGCTTAACGGTGGGATATGGCTACACCTTC
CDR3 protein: CASSLTVGYGYTF

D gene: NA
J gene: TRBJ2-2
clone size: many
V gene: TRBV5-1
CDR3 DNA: TGCGCCAGCAGATATGACCCTCTGGGAAGCACCGGGGAGCTGTTTTTT
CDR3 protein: CASRYDPLGSTGELFF

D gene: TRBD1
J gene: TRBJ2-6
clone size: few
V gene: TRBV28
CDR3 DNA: TGTGCCAGCAGCCTTCCCACAGGGGGTACCACCTCTGGGGCCAACGTCCTGACTTTC
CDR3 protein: CASSLPTGGTTSGANVLTF

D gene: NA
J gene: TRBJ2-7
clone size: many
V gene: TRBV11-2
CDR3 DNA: TGTGCCAGCAGCCCACTCGCGAAGAGCTCCTACGAGCAGTACTTC
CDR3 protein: CASSPLAKSSYEQYF

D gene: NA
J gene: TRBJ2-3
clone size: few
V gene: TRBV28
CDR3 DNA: TGTGCCAGCAGTCCCCCTAGCACAGATACGCAGTATTTT
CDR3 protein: CASSPPSTDTQYF

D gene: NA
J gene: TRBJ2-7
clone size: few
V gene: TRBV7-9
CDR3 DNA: TGTGCCAGCAGCCCCTCTAGGGCATTCGACGAGCAGTACTTC
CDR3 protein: CASSPSRAFDEQYF

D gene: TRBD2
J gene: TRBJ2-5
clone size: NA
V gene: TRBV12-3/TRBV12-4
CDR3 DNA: TGTGCCAGTAGTAAATCAGGCCAGCGGGGCCCCCAAGAGACCCAGTACTTC
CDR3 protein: CASSKSGQRGPQETQYF

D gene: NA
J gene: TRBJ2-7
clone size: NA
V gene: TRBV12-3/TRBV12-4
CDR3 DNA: TGTGCCAGCAGCGAAGCCGGGACTCCCAGCACATACGAGCAGTACTTC
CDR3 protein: CASSEAGTPSTYEQYF

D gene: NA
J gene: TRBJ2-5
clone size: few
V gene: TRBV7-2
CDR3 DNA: TGTGCCAGCAGCTTAGACCGTGGGGGGCCAGAGACCCAGTACTTC
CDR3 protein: CASSLDRGGPETQYF

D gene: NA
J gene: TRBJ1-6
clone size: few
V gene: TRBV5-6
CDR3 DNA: TGTGCCAGCAGCGCAGGGAGCTCCTATAATTCACCCCTCCACTTT
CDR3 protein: CASSAGSSYNSPLHF

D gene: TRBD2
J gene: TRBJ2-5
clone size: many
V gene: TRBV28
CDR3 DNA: TGTGCCAGCAGTTTCCTAGCGGAGCCCCAAGAGACCCAGTACTTC
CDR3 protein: CASSFLAEPQETQYF